The 24 T cell receptor beta chains in this list originate from one sample, sequenced in a study of vaccination and CD4 T cells after COVID-19. Treatment specified: roughly 10-day PBMC culture with coronavirus spike peptide pools or control peptides (ViraFEST assay). Which antigens these TCRs recognize remains unknown. Sequence data for DNA of cultured CD4+ T cells were generated by the Oncomine TCR Beta short-read assay. TCRdb used MiXCR to reprocess the PCR reads, holding one entry per CDR3 protein. The sample shows 9,000 to 15,000 distinct CDR3 sequences, around 60% of them seen only once. Sequenced input: CD4+ T cells from blood, cultured in vitro. All receptors derive from a human donor who had recovered from COVID-19.

By proportion, this clonotype is medium-sized. V is TRBV18 and J is TRBJ2-7; possibly TRBD1 for D (6 bases). The germline CDR1 and CDR2 sequences are KGHSH and LQKENI. V lost 4 bases and J 4 bases, leaving 14 bases between the germline ends. The CDR3 length is 14 residues. CDR3 amino acids: CASSLGQIMYEQYF. In nucleotides, the CDR3 is TGTGCCAGCTCACTAGGACAGATTATGTACGAGCAGTACTTC.

This clonotype was seen only a few times. The chain uses TRBV20-1 and TRBJ1-5; D perhaps matches TRBD1 (5 bases). V was pared by 1 base and J by 1 base, with 11 bases between. The CDR3 totals 15 residues. Germline CDR1 reads DFQATT; CDR2 reads SNEGSKA (reference sequence). This CDR3 is CSARVQGGSNQPQHF. The CDR3 DNA follows: TGCAGTGCTAGAGTCCAGGGAGGAAGCAATCAGCCCCAGCATTTT.

This clonotype has a handful of counts. J is TRBJ1-2 and V is TRBV6-5, with D tentatively TRBD1 (5 bases). V lost 1 base and J lost 3, with 9 bases in between. The CDR3 runs to 14 residues. The V gene's germline CDR1 is MNHEY and CDR2 SVGAGI. The CDR3 protein is CASSYLGVHYGYTF. Written as DNA, the CDR3 is TGTGCCAGCAGTTACTTAGGGGTGCACTATGGCTACACCTTC.

The CDR3 coding sequence is TGTGCCAGCAGCACCGGGACAGGGAACACTGAAGCTTTCTTT. This encodes CASSTGTGNTEAFF. The chain joins TRBV7-9 to TRBJ1-1, with 8 bases identical to TRBD1. J lost 1 base, V lost 5 bases, and 3 bases had no gene match. CDR1 is SEHNR and CDR2 is FQNEAQ in the germline V gene (reference sequence). The CDR3 extends over 14 amino acids.

The chain uses TRBV7-2 and TRBJ2-7; D may be TRBD1 or TRBD2 (5 bases each). The CDR3 sequence is 13 residues long. Trimming removed 5 bases from V and 6 bases from J, with 14 bases in between. Germline V CDR1 and CDR2: SGHTA, FQGNSA. This CDR3 is CASSPGRDREQYF. CDR3 coding DNA: TGTGCCAGCAGCCCTGGCAGGGACCGCGAGCAGTACTTC.

The rearrangement joins TRBV20-1 to TRBJ2-7, with a possible D match to TRBD1 (6 bases). CDR1 is DFQATT and CDR2 is SNEGSKA in the germline V gene (reference sequence). The V end was cut by 6 bases, the J end by 3 bases, with 15 bases between. This CDR3 is built from 13 residues. The CDR3 DNA is TGCAGTGCCCAGGGGTCGGTTAACTACGAGCAGTACTTC. It yields the protein CSAQGSVNYEQYF.

The chain employs TRBV10-1 and TRBJ2-1; no clear D gene. The CDR3 is 14 residues long. Germline CDR1 WNHNN, CDR2 SYGVQD (reference sequence). Trimming cost V 3 bases and J 0 bases, with 6 bases left between them. CDR3 loop: CASSDSTSYNEQFF. The CDR3 DNA reads as TGCGCCAGCAGTGATAGTACCTCCTACAATGAGCAGTTCTTC.

The gene calls are TRBV20-1 and TRBJ2-1; perhaps TRBD2 as D (5 bases). Germline V gives CDR1 DFQATT, CDR2 SNEGSKA (reference sequence). CDR3 length: 15 amino acids. V lost 3 bases, J lost 2 bases, and 14 bases lay in between. CDR3 protein: CSASTLAGTYNEQFF. DNA of the CDR3: TGCAGTGCTAGTACGCTAGCCGGAACCTACAATGAGCAGTTCTTC.

This rearrangement joins TRBV6-2 or TRBV6-3 to TRBJ2-1; 15 positions match TRBD2. This CDR3 has 19 residues. Trimming cost V 6 bases and J 9 bases; bases outside gene matches: 18. Looked up from germline, CDR1 is MNHEY and CDR2 is SVGEGT. In DNA form, the CDR3 reads TGTGCCAGCAGAACTACAGGACTAGCGGGAGGGCCAAGGGCGGGTGAGCAGTTCTTC. This encodes CASRTTGLAGGPRAGEQFF.

The chain employs TRBV2 and TRBJ2-5; D uncertain. The V end lost 6 bases, the J end lost 3 bases, and 5 bases lay between the germline ends. Germline loops: CDR1 SNHLY, CDR2 FYNNEI. This CDR3 is 11 amino acids long. In nucleotides, the CDR3 is TGTGCCAGCAGGGGCGAAGAGACCCAGTACTTC. Its protein is CASRGEETQYF.

V and J are TRBV20-1 and TRBJ1-1; D remains ambiguous. Germline CDR1 reads DFQATT; CDR2 reads SNEGSKA (reference sequence). The ends were cut back, 3 bases at V and 9 bases at J, with 14 bases in the middle. This CDR3 has 12 residues. This chain's CDR3 is CSASPQLGKAFF. The DNA of the CDR3 is TGCAGTGCTAGCCCCCAGTTGGGCAAAGCTTTCTTT.

The chain joins TRBV6-1 to TRBJ2-1, with 7 bases that match TRBD1. V lost 6 bases and J lost 7; bases outside the gene matches: 15. CDR1 is MNHNS and CDR2 is SASEGT in the germline V gene. The CDR3 is 16 amino acids. CDR3 loop: CASSLLGAGGRNEQFF. CDR3 in DNA: TGTGCCAGCAGCCTACTCGGGGCAGGGGGTAGGAATGAGCAGTTCTTC.

This clonotype was counted a single time. The chain combines TRBV4-1 with TRBJ1-6; D is unresolved. This CDR3 has 14 amino acids. The germline V gene has CDR1 MGHRA and CDR2 YSYEKL. V gave up 1 base and J gave up 10 bases, with 11 bases separating them. The CDR3 sequence is CASSQAPLISPLHF. The CDR3 nucleotides are TGCGCCAGCAGCCAAGCCCCCCTGATCTCACCCCTCCACTTT.

This clonotype appeared a few times. The genes are TRBV27 and TRBJ2-1; D gene ambiguous. V was shortened by 3 bases and J by 6 bases, with 6 bases between the two germline ends. In germline, CDR1 is MNHEY, CDR2 SMNVEV (reference sequence). The CDR3 is made up of 12 amino acids. CDR3 sequence: CASSFGFNEQFF. The CDR3 nucleotides are TGTGCCAGCAGTTTCGGGTTCAATGAGCAGTTCTTC.

The V and J genes are TRBV10-3 and TRBJ1-3, with D unclear. The V gene's germline CDR1 is ENHRY and CDR2 SYGVKD. The CDR3 runs to 14 residues. Trimming cost V 2 bases and J 2 bases, with 7 bases left between them. This CDR3 reads CAISERSTGNTIYF. The CDR3 nucleotides are TGTGCCATCAGTGAGCGAAGTACTGGAAACACCATATATTTT.

The chain joins TRBV19 to TRBJ1-6; 7 nucleotides agree with TRBD1. The CDR3 has 15 residues. The J segment lost 7 bases and the V segment lost 3 bases, leaving 6 bases of the junction unmatched. CDR1 is LNHDA, CDR2 SQIVND, per germline (reference sequence). CDR3 nucleotide sequence: TGTGCCAGTAGTATGGGAGACAGGGCGAATTCACCCCTCCACTTT. Its translation: CASSMGDRANSPLHF.

The gene calls are TRBV6-2 or TRBV6-3 and TRBJ2-2; tentative D call: TRBD1 (5 bases). The CDR3 length is 14 residues. The germline CDR1 and CDR2 sequences are MNHEY and SVGEGT. V was pared by 5 bases and J by 13 bases, with 20 bases between. The CDR3 DNA reads as TGTGCCAGCAGTCGTAACAGGTTAGCCCCGGTGCTGTTTTTT. It encodes CASSRNRLAPVLFF.

The chain is built from TRBV20-1 and TRBJ1-5; D is ambiguous. The V gene's germline CDR1 is DFQATT and CDR2 SNEGSKA (reference sequence). The length of the CDR3 is 12 residues. The V gene lost 0 bases and the J gene lost 12 bases, with 12 bases spanning the gap. CDR3 loop: CSARDWVGGQHF. The CDR3 nucleotides are TGCAGTGCTAGAGATTGGGTAGGCGGCCAGCATTTT.

This sequence joins TRBV2 and TRBJ2-3; the D gene could be TRBD1 or TRBD2 (6 bases each). Germline V gene lookup returns CDR1 SNHLY and CDR2 FYNNEI. This CDR3 has 16 amino acids. V lost 6 bases and J lost 4, with 20 bases in between. CDR3 nucleotide sequence: TGTGCCAGCAGCGCTCTAGGGGGGCAGGTGGCAGATACGCAGTATTTT. This translates into CASSALGGQVADTQYF.

The chain recombines TRBV12-3 or TRBV12-4 with TRBJ1-3; no reliable D call. V lost 6 bases to trimming and J lost 0 bases, with 9 bases between them. This CDR3 is built from 14 residues. CDR3 nucleotide sequence: TGTGCCAGCAGCGAGGGATACTCTGGAAACACCATATATTTT. Amino acid sequence: CASSEGYSGNTIYF.

In its sample, this clonotype was seen once. J is TRBJ1-1 and V is TRBV18; TRBD1 matches 10 bases. The CDR3 runs 17 residues. J gave up 6 bases and V 1 base, and 11 bases lay outside the gene matches. Looked up from germline, CDR1 is KGHSH and CDR2 is LQKENI. CDR3 DNA sequence: TGTGCCAGCTCACCACGGGGACAGGGGAATACAGGCGCTGAAGCTTTCTTT. It yields the protein CASSPRGQGNTGAEAFF.

This clonotype was counted only a few times. V and J are TRBV6-2 or TRBV6-3 and TRBJ2-5; tentatively, D is TRBD2 (5 bases). CDR1 is MNHEY, CDR2 SVGEGT, per germline. V lost 2 bases and J 4 bases, leaving 11 bases between the germline ends. There are 14 residues in the CDR3. CDR3 region: CASSYDAGGETQYF. In DNA, the CDR3 is TGTGCCAGCAGTTACGACGCGGGTGGAGAGACCCAGTACTTC.

The gene calls are TRBV24-1 and TRBJ2-1, with TRBD2 matching over 13 bases. V dropped 3 bases and J dropped 5; count of bases not matched to a gene: 6. The germline V gene has CDR1 KGHDR and CDR2 SFDVKD. The CDR3 has 17 residues. In DNA form, the CDR3 reads TGTGCCACCAGTGATCGTGGGACTAGCGGGATAAACAATGAGCAGTTCTTC. The encoded protein is CATSDRGTSGINNEQFF.

There are a few counts of this clonotype. The V and J genes are TRBV20-1 and TRBJ2-1; D uncertain. CDR1 is DFQATT and CDR2 is SNEGSKA in the germline V gene (reference sequence). Trimming took off 3 bases at V and 4 bases at J, with 7 bases between the two ends. There are 12 residues in the CDR3. For the CDR3, the DNA is TGCAGTGCTAGCGCTTTTTACAATGAGCAGTTCTTC. This sequence encodes CSASAFYNEQFF.